This TCR beta chain derives from a study of cytomegalovirus exposure and HLA in healthy donors (dated by TCRdb to 2017 to 2019). Looking at the study overall: In an earlier analysis of under 600 of the donors, around 300 Gb of sequence data and 120 million or so unique TCR beta sequences from some 170 million T cells were reported. An early release covering approximately 600 HLA-typed donors comprised roughly 300 gigabases of sequencing data and tens of millions of unique TCR sequences. Of the 300 to 450 genotyped donors, approximately 80% fell in the genetic ancestry cluster associated with self-reported Caucasian donors. The study was designed to test whether signatures of past pathogen exposure could be identified by cataloging public T cell receptors. The T cell repertoires of 666 subjects were profiled by immunosequencing and related to cytomegalovirus serostatus. Along with the roughly 700-subject first cohort, a separate validation cohort of over 90 different subjects was used. To predict cytomegalovirus infection status, the study combined high-throughput TCR immunosequencing, statistical association of individual TCRs with disease status, and machine learning. To study patterns of TCR occurrence, a later analysis re-analyzed previously published TCR beta repertoires from 550 to 800 donors and added high-resolution HLA genotyping. Rather than drawing on any new phenotypic data, the later analysis identified candidate immune exposures from TCR beta sequences and the way those sequences occurred across donors. An earlier analysis of 587 of the donors used high-throughput TCR beta sequencing to judge whether each TCR beta V gene segment behaved as functional or pseudogenic. Alongside the repertoire data, information on donor age, sex, ethnicity and CMV serostatus was compiled. A later genetic analysis took genome-wide SNP genotypes for about 55% of the 666 donors and used that subset as a discovery cohort. Every discovery cohort repertoire had been produced on one sequencing platform. Class I and class II HLA loci were covered by the typing at four-digit resolution. The number of donors typed differed by locus, with roughly 629-640 for A, B, C, DRB1 and DQB1, more than 500 for DQA1, some 570 for DPA1, and over 400 for DPB1. About 5 DR-DQ haplotypes were handled as single units for association and clustering, since linkage in the cohort was strong. Across some 400 genotyped donors of the cohort, an average of 235,054 unique TCR beta nucleotide sequences per donor were sequenced, and 15% to 20% of those sequences were non-productive. Beyond this particular receptor, the publication reports: Linkage disequilibrium might explain the correlated functional status among segregating V segments, but an unknown experimental factor could not be excluded. A cluster of highly shared sequence variants was judged likely to represent a technical artifact of the sequencing pipeline. Some IMGT-functional V segments, including TRBV6-2 and TRBV6-3, could not be distinguished by the 87-base-pair reads and were therefore excluded. An earlier analysis of some 590 of the donors showed that most TCR beta V segments appeared in productive rearrangements either about 87% or about 30% of the time, which broadly matched IMGT annotations. A later analysis reported that several top co-occurrence clusters appeared linked to parvovirus B19, influenza, CMV and Epstein-Barr virus. Because HLA typing was missing for some donors at each locus, association tests included only the typed subset. The cohort was sequenced for TCR beta chains only, and without alpha or paired-chain data the features that could be detected were limited. In a later analysis, TCR association rates were found to vary across HLA loci, with the most associated TCRs seen for DRB1 alleles and the fewest for HLA-C alleles. A later analysis associated 16,951 TCR beta sequences with specific HLA alleles at a false discovery rate of 0.05. Most TCR sequences were observed very rarely across donors, whereas some public TCRs were present in many individuals. A further reported finding was that TCR beta sequences accurately predicted the HLA-A and HLA-B alleles for most subjects in the first cohort. A later analysis found that HLA-associated TCR beta chains were more clonally expanded and had lower generation probabilities than equally common non-associated chains. The earlier analysis of 587 of the donors excluded fewer than 20 rarely observed V segments, including chromosome 9 orphons, because counts were too low. The only immune exposure information available for the cohort was CMV serostatus. Roughly uniform sequencing depth across donors was assumed in presence/absence analyses, although this assumption may not hold. Assigning TCR associations to individual alleles was difficult when HLA alleles, especially DR and DQ, strongly co-occurred. A later genetic analysis associated a missense DCLRE1C variant with V-gene and J-gene trimming of TCR beta chains, and an independent cohort replicated the association. In vitro tests confirmed that a few of the cytomegalovirus-associated TCR beta chains recognize cytomegalovirus antigens. The classifier was reported to diagnose cytomegalovirus status with high specificity and sensitivity in both the original and validation cohorts. Most CMV-associated TCR beta chains appeared to be HLA-restricted in a later analysis, and the HLA associations seemed to be driven largely by CMV exposure. The study listed 170 or so TCR beta chains as associated with cytomegalovirus. The authors suggested that the approach could potentially be generalized to other disease states and immunological phenotypes. In a later genetic analysis, fewer N-insertions in productive TCRs were reported among donors in an Asian-associated ancestry cluster than the roughly 640-donor mean.

The library was built by means of the immunoSEQ multiplex PCR assay. The multiplex PCR relied on a mix of 60 forward primers for TCR Vbeta segments and 13 reverse primers for TCR Jbeta segments. Amplification of the CDR3 region of rearranged TCR beta genes was performed with a multiplex PCR assay on genomic DNA. On the Illumina HiSeq System, the amplified TCR beta libraries were sequenced as 87-base-pair reads. The authors' analysis ran thus. A later analysis counted about 82 million unique TCR beta chains across the 550 to 800 repertoires, and about 10 million of these chains were shared by at least two donors. Raw reads were error-corrected and collapsed into unique sequences by a nearest-neighbor algorithm in which closely related sequences were merged to remove PCR and sequencing errors. CDR3 sequences were aligned to IMGT reference sequences to assign V, D and J gene segments. Each retained sequence needed at least a six-nucleotide match to both a V gene segment and a J gene segment. Rearrangements were classified as productive when the CDR3 lacked stop codons and remained in frame with V and J, and all other rearrangements were classified as non-productive. CDR3 was defined according to IMGT convention as the region running from the second conserved V-encoded cysteine to the conserved J-encoded phenylalanine. Sequences without an unambiguous match to a single V gene segment were excluded from the earlier analysis of about 600 of the donors. In an earlier analysis of several hundred of the donors, V segments were called functional above 56.7% productive rearrangements and were called segregating when the between-donor standard deviation exceeded 5%. A statistical classification framework was built to diagnose cytomegalovirus status from the catalog of TCR beta chain sequences. A later analysis assigned V and J genes by comparing TCR nucleotide sequences with IMGT/GENE-DB human TR gene sequences. Using the TCRdist pipeline, a later analysis assigned CDR3 sequences along with most-parsimonious VDJ recombination scenarios. In a later analysis, each TCR beta chain was defined by its CDR3 amino acid sequence together with its V-gene family, and reads without a unique V-gene family were excluded. To address suspected cross-contamination and a sequencing artifact, a later analysis removed a few hundred highly shared, low-generation-probability nucleotide sequences. For each public chain, a later analysis derived a clonal expansion index from normalized ranks of inferred template counts within each repertoire. Generation probabilities in a later analysis came from a VDJ recombination model fitted to out-of-frame rearrangements, and those results were checked against IGoR. In a later analysis, TCR-TCR, TCR-HLA and TCR-CMV co-occurrence was scored with hypergeometric tests, and a repertoire-size bias correction was applied to TCR pairs. To estimate false discovery rates, a later analysis permuted the HLA or CMV assignments 20 times. A later analysis grouped co-occurring TCRs with DBSCAN, adding TCRdist sequence similarity when clustering within HLA-allele-positive subsets. For co-occurrence clustering, repertoires with fewer than 30,000 or more than 120,000 public chains were excluded, along with roughly five repertoires with anomalous nucleotide sharing. This immuneACCESS table, as held by TCRdb, lists in-frame sequences with V and J called but not all clones. Of the missing ones, under half trace to an unresolved V gene in checked studies; the others have no known cause. V and J calls plus clone size are reproduced from that table; the DNA served to infer D and trimming. Recorded for this sample are around 200,000 clones; about four fifths of them occurred a single time. Of the sample, more than 4% is held by the ten largest clones.

Note on this clone: What this receptor recognizes is not known. Per-base quality was not reported, and no clone a single base away is much larger than it.

The cohort comprised fewer than 750 healthy bone marrow donors. All cohort members were sampled while nominally healthy, although unrecorded immune exposures were likely present. The donor tested CMV seropositive, placing the donor among the 289 seropositive members of the cohort. Every donor gave a peripheral blood sample, and the peripheral blood mononuclear cells from that sample were used for TCR beta sequencing. The Qiagen DNeasy Blood Extraction Kit was used to extract genomic DNA from the blood cell samples. Measured from the cysteine to the phenylalanine, the CDR3 is 15 residues long. The only DNA kept is the CDR3, 45 bases in frame from the first base.

The V gene is TRBV21-1 and the J gene is TRBJ2-5; TRBD2 is the table's D call and was not checked against the DNA. TRBV21-1 is noted as a pseudogene. The clonotype was recovered from a young man in good health and CMV-seropositive. Input material: PBMCs. The CDR3 reads as follows: CASNHRWLEMETQYF. The nucleotide sequence is TGTGCCAGCAACCACCGGTGGCTAGAAATGGAGACCCAGTACTTC.